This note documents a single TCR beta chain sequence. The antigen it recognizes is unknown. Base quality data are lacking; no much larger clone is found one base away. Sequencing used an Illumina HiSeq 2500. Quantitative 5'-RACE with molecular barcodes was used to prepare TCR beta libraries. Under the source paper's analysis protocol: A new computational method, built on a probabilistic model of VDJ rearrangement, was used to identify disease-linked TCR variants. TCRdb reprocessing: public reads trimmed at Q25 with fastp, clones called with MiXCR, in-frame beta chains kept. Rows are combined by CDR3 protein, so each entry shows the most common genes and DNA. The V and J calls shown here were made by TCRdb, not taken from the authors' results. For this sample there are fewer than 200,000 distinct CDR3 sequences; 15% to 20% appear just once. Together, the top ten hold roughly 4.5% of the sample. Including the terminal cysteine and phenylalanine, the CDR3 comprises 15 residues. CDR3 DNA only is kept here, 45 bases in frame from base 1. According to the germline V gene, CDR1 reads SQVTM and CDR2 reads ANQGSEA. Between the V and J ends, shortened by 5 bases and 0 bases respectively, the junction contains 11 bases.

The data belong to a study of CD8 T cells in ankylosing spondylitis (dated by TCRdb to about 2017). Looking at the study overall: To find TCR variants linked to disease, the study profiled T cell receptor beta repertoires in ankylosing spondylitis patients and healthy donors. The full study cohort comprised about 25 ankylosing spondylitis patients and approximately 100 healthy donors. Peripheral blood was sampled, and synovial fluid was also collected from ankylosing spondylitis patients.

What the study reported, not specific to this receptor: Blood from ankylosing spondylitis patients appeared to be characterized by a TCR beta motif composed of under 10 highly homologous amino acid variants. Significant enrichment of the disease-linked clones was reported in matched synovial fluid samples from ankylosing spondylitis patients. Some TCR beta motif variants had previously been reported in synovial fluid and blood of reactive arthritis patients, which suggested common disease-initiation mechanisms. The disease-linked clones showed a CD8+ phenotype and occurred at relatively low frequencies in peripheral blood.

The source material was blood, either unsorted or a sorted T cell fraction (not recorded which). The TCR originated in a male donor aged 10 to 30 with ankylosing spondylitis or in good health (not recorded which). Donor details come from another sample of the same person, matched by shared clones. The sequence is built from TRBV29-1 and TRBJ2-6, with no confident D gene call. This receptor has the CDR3 CSVYFAFSGANVLTF. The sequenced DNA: TGCAGCGTTTATTTTGCGTTCTCTGGGGCCAACGTCCTGACTTTC.